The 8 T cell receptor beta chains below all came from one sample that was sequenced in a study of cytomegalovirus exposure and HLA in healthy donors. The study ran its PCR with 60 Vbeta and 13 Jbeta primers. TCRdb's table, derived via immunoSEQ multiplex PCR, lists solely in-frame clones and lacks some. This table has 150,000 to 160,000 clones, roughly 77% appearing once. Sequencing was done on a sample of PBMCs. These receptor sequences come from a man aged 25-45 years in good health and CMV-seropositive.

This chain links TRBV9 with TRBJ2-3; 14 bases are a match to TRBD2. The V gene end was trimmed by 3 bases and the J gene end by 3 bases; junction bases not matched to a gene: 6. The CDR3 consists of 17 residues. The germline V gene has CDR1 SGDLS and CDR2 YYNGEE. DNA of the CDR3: TGTGCCAGCAGCGGTCGACTAGCGGGGGGGCGAACAGATACGCAGTATTTT. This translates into CASSGRLAGGRTDTQYF.

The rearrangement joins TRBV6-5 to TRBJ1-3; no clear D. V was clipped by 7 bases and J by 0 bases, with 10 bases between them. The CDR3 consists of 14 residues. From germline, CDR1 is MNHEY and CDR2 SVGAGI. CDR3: CASTTTDSGNTIYF. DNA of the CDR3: TGTGCCAGCACCACGACTGACTCTGGAAACACCATATATTTT.

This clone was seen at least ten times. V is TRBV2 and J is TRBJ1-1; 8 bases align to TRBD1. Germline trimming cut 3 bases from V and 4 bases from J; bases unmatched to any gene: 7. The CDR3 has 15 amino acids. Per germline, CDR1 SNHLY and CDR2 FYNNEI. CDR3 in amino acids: CASSDLGQGGTEAFF. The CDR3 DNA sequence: TGTGCCAGCAGTGACCTTGGACAGGGAGGCACTGAAGCTTTCTTT.

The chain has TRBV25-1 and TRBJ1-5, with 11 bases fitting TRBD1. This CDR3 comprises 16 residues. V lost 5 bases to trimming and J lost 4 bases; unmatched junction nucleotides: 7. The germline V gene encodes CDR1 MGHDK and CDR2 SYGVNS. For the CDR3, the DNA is TGTGCCAGCAGTCAGACCGGGACAGGGGGTAATCAGCCCCAGCATTTT. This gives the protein CASSQTGTGGNQPQHF.

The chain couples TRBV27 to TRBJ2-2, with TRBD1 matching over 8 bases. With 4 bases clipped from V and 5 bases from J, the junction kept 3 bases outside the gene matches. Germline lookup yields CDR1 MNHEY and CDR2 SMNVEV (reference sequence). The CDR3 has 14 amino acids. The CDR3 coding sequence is TGTGCCAGCAGTTGGCAGGGGGCAACCGGGGAGCTGTTTTTT. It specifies CASSWQGATGELFF.

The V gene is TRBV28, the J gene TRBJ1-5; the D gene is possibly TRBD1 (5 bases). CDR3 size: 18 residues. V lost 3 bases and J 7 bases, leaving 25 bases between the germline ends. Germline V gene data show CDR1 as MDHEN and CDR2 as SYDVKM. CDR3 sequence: CASSLAAGGLLKGQPQHF. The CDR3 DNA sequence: TGTGCCAGCAGTTTGGCCGCCGGGGGACTTTTAAAAGGGCAGCCCCAGCATTTT.

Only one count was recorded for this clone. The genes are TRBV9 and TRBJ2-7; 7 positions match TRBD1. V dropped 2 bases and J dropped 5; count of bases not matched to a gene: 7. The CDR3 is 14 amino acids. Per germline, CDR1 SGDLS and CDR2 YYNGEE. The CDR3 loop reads CASSVGDRVNEQYF. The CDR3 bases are TGTGCCAGCAGCGTGGGAGACAGGGTTAACGAGCAGTACTTC.

The chain's CDR3 is CASSGQGLIYNEQFF. DNA for the CDR3: TGTGCCAGCAGCGGGCAGGGGCTGATCTACAATGAGCAGTTCTTC. This rearrangement joins TRBV5-6 to TRBJ2-1; D perhaps matches TRBD1 (6 bases). Germline V CDR1 and CDR2: SGHDT, YYEEEE. V lost 4 bases, J lost 3 bases, and 14 bases lay in between. This CDR3 is 15 amino acids long.